This T cell receptor (beta chain) was retrieved from a study of regulatory T cells in long-lasting Graves disease. Regarding time point: newly diagnosed GD, antithyroid drugs for less than 3 months. Construction of the TCR library relied on RNA isolated from PBMCs. The CDR3 extends over 13 amino acids. Trimming took 4 bases from V and 6 from J; bases not matched to a gene: 3. The germline CDR1 and CDR2 sequences are LNHDA and SQIVND (reference sequence). The authors built TCR beta libraries using iRepertoire HTBI primers and Arm-PCR of CDR3 regions. Via MiXCR, TCRdb re-called the multiplex PCR reads, giving one row per CDR3 protein. The top ten clones hold around 12% of a sample with hundreds of thousands of distinct CDR3 sequences, roughly 15% of them seen once. These data were likewise used in another study, on T cells in Graves' hyperthyroidism and ophthalmopathy.

Here the sequenced sample was peripheral blood mononuclear cells (PBMCs), taken at new diagnosis, from a patient treated with antithyroid drugs. This receptor was identified in a man aged 18 to 30 with Graves disease. The chain joins TRBV19 to TRBJ2-5, with 9 bases fitting TRBD2. CDR3 loop: CASSRTSVKTQYF. In DNA form, the CDR3 reads TGTGCCAGTAGTAGGACTAGCGTAAAGACCCAGTACTTC.